The source of this T cell receptor beta chain is a study of identical twins (dated by TCRdb to about 2016). For the wider study: TCR alpha and beta repertoires from monozygotic twins, unrelated adults of various ages and cord blood were deep-sequenced to test whether fetal clonotypes persist. Replicate twin experiments were performed at different times using different library preparation protocols to rule out contamination.

This clonotype appeared a few times. Its specific antigen is unknown. Qualities for individual bases were not recorded, and no much larger clone is one base off. The research as a whole found: The excess sharing between twins in beta out-of-frame sequences was weaker because fewer shared sequences reduced the signal-to-noise ratio. Because the same donors could not be followed over many years, conclusions were based on cross-sectional statistical analysis. Fewer insertions were carried by abundant cord blood beta clonotypes, a similar but weaker trend appeared in young adult naive repertoires, and no such trend appeared in memory repertoires. Compared with coincidental sharing between unrelated individuals, out-of-frame TCR alpha sequences shared between twins showed an excess of sequences with low generation probability. Out-of-frame TCR alpha sharing in monozygotic twins was systematically underestimated by recombination models, whereas sharing between unrelated individuals was in agreement with the recombination models. Invariant T cells such as MAIT and iNKT could partly confound zero-insertion analyses, although diverse VJ usage argued against such confounding for most clonotypes.

The CDR3 runs 17 amino acids, cysteine and phenylalanine included. Just CDR3 DNA is preserved here, 51 bases in frame from base 1. Taken from the germline V gene (reference sequence), the CDR1 and CDR2 loops are DFQATT and SNEGSKA. Trimming takes 0 bases off V and 5 bases off J; junction bases not matched to a gene: 13. Only healthy Caucasian donors were included. The library was prepared using 5' RACE. These reads were obtained on an Illumina HiSeq 2000. Template switching added a universal primer binding site, and the final cDNA carried a unique molecular identifier that allowed TCR cDNA molecules to be counted accurately. Specific primers in the conserved constant-segment region were used to synthesize first-strand cDNA for the TCR alpha and beta chains. To control for contamination, every cDNA library was double barcoded, receiving both a SMART-Mk sample barcode and Illumina barcodes. Two successive PCR steps introduced TruSeq adapter sequences along with Illumina sample barcodes. TCR alpha and beta cDNA libraries were sequenced on the Illumina HiSeq platform with custom primers. The paper's processing steps were these. Raw reads were processed with MiGEC to extract unique molecular identifiers, and MiXCR was used to determine CDR3 positions. For each individual, recombination models were inferred using an EM algorithm with the repgenHMM and IGoR tools. The analysis of shared clonotypes was done with the tcR package in R, with sharing normalized by the product of cloneset sizes. To study raw recombination without the effects of thymic and clonal selection, out-of-frame nonproductive sequences were analyzed. The raw public reads went through TCRdb reprocessing: fastp at Q25, MiXCR clone calling, in-frame beta chains kept. Identical CDR3 protein sequences are pooled into one entry, listed with their most common genes and DNA. The V and J calls reflect TCRdb's pipeline rather than the authors' work. This sample has approximately 1.8 million distinct CDR3 sequences in its table, and around 33% of those were observed once. The ten biggest clones cover 0.27% of the sample.

The receptor comes from a newborn girl in good health. The rearranged segments are TRBV20-1 and TRBJ2-7; TRBD2 matches 10 bases in the middle. Input material: cord blood. The CDR3 loop reads CSAREALGLAELDEQYF. The sequence in DNA is TGCAGTGCTAGAGAAGCACTAGGACTAGCGGAGTTGGACGAGCAGTACTTC.